This record looks at one T cell receptor (beta chain) sequence and its context. Its target is unknown. This sample stems from a study of shared clonotypes between healthy human individuals. Study-wide points: Memory subsets had estimated richness that was generally smaller than that of naive subsets. Shared clonotypes: roughly 4.7% naive CD4, about 4% naive CD8, roughly 2.4% memory CD4, 0.4% to 0.5% memory CD8.

V gave up 8 bases and J gave up 8 bases, with 24 bases separating them. Germline assignment: CDR1 MDHEN and CDR2 SYDVKM. The CDR3 spans 15 residues. Replicate PCRs run on sorted subsets employed approximately 200 ng DNA, approximately 30,000 T cell genomes. Profiled with immunoSEQ multiplex PCR; TCRdb holds only in-frame clones, not every one. The data hold about 2.5 million clones, with 80% to 95% observed a single time. V usage is TRBV28 and J usage is TRBJ1-2, with a tentative D call TRBD1 (5 bases). This sequence was found in a young man in good health. Some clones in this sample may be carry-over from other donors' samples. The specimen sequenced was naive CD4+ T cells from PBMCs. This sample's subset: CD45RA+ positively selected. This CDR3 reads CASLSLFRDFYGYTF. CDR3 sequence (DNA): TGTGCCAGCCTAAGCCTCTTCAGGGACTTTTACGGCTACACCTTC.